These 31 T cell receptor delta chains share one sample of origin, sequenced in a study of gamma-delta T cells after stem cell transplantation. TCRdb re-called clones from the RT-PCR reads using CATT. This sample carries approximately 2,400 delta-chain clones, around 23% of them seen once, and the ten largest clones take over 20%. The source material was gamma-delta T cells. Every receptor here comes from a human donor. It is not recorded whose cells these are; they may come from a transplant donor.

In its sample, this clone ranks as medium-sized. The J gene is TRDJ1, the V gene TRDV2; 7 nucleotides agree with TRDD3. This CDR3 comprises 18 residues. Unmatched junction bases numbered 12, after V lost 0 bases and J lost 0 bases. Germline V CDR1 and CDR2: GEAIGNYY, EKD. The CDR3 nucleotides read TGTGCCTGTGACACCGTCCGGGGGATCCCGGAGTACACCGATAAACTCATCTTT. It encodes CACDTVRGIPEYTDKLIF.

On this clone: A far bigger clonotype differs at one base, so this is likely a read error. The CDR3 DNA reads TGTGCCTGTGACACCCTAGCTGCGTCGGGCACCGATAAACTCATCTTT. Its translation: CACDTLAASGTDKLIF. This chain connects TRDV2 to TRDJ1; D ambiguous. CDR3 length equals 16 residues. Germline V gives CDR1 GEAIGNYY, CDR2 EKD. V was clipped by 0 bases and J by 1 base, with 14 bases between them.

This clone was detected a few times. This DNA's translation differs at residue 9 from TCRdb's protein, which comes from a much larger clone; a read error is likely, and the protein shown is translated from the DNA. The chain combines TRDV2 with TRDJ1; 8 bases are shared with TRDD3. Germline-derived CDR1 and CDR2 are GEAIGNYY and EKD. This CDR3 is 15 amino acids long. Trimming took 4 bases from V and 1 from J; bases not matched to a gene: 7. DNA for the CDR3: TGTGCCTGTGAACCCCTACTGGGGGGCACCGATAAACTCATCTTT. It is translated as CACEPLLGGTDKLIF.

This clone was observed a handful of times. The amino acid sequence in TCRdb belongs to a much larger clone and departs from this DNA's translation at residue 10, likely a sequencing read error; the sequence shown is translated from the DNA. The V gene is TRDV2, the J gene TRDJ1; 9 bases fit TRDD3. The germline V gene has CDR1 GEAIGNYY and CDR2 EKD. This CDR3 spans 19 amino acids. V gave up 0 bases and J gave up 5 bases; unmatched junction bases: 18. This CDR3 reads CACDTVSRTWGYGGDKLIF. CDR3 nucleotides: TGTGCCTGTGACACCGTCAGCCGGACTTGGGGATACGGTGGAGATAAACTCATCTTT.

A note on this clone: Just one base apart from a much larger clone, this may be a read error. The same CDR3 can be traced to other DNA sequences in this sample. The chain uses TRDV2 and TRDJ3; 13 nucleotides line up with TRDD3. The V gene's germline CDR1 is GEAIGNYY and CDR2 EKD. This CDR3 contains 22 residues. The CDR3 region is CACDTPTGGYAGSSWDTRQMFF. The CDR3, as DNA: TGTGCCTGTGACACTCCGACTGGGGGATACGCCGGCAGCTCCTGGGACACACGACAGATGTTTTTC.

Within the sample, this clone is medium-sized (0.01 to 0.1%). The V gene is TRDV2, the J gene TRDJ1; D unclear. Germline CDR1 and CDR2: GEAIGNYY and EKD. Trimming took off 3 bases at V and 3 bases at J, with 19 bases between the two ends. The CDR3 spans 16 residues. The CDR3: CACDPVGPVIADKLIF. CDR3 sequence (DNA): TGTGCCTGTGACCCCGTAGGCCCCGTCATAGCCGATAAACTCATCTTT.

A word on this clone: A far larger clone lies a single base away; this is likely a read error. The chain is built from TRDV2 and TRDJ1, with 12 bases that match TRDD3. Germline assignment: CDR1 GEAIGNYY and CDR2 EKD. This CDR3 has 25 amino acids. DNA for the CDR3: TGTGCCTGTGACACCGTCGGGTCCTCAAACGAGGGGAGCGTACTGGGGGATACCGTGACCGAGAAACTCATCTTT. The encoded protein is CACDTVGSSNEGSVLGDTVTEKLIF.

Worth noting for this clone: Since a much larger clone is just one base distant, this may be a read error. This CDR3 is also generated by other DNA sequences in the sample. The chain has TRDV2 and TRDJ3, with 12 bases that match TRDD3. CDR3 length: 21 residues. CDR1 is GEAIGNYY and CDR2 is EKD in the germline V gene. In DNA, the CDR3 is TGTGCCTGTGACACCGCTCCCCTGGGGGATACGAGCTCCTGGGACACCCGACAGATGTTTTTT. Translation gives CACDTAPLGDTSSWDTRQMFF.

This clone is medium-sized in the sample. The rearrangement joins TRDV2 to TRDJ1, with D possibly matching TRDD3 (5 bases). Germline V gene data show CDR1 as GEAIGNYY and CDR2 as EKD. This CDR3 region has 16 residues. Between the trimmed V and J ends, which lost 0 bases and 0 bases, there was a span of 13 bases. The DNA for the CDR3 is TGTGCCTGTGACACCGTGGGGAGAGCGTACACCGATAAACTCATCTTT. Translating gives CACDTVGRAYTDKLIF.

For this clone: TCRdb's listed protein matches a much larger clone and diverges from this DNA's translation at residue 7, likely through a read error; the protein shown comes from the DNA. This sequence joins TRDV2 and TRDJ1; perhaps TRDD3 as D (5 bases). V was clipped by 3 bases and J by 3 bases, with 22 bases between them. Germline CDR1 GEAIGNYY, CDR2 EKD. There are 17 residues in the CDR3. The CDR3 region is CACDQLWDAEESDKLIF. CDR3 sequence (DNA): TGTGCCTGTGACCAACTGTGGGATGCTGAAGAGTCCGATAAACTCATCTTT.

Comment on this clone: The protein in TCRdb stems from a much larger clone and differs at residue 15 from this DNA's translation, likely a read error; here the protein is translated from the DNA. CDR3 residues: CACDPLLGGQDTDKFIF. DNA of the CDR3: TGTGCCTGTGACCCCCTACTGGGGGGCCAAGACACCGATAAATTCATCTTT. V usage is TRDV2 and J usage is TRDJ1, with 8 bases aligning to TRDD3. The CDR3 sequence is 17 residues long. Germline V lookup: CDR1 GEAIGNYY, CDR2 EKD.

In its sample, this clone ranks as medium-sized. CDR3: CACVPLGEYTDKLIF. The CDR3 nucleotides are TGTGCCTGTGTCCCTCTGGGGGAGTACACCGATAAACTCATCTTT. The chain uses TRDV2 and TRDJ1; 8 bases align to TRDD3. Trimming at V came to 5 bases and at J to 0 bases, leaving 7 bases not matched to a gene. The germline V gene has CDR1 GEAIGNYY and CDR2 EKD. This CDR3 is 15 amino acids long.

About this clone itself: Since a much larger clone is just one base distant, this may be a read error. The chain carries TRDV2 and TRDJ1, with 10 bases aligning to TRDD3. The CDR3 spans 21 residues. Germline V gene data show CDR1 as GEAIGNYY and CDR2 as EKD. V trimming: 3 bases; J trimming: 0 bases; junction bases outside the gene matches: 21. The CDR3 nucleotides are TGTGCCTGTGACGCCATGGAGTGGGGGATACAAAAAATACAGCACACCGATAAACTCATCTTT. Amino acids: CACDAMEWGIQKIQHTDKLIF.

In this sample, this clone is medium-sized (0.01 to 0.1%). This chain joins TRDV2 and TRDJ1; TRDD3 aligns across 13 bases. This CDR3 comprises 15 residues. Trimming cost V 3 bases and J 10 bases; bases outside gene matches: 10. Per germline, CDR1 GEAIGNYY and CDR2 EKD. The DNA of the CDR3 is TGTGCCTGTGACTCCTTACTGGGGGATACGCGTACACTCATCTTT. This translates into CACDSLLGDTRTLIF.

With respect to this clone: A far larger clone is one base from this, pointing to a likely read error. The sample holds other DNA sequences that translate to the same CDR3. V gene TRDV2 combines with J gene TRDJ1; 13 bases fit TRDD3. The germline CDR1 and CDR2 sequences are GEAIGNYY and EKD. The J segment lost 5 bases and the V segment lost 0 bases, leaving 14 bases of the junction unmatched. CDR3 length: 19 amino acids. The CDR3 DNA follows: TGTGCCTGTGACACCGTCAGCCGCACTGGGGGATACGGTGGAGATAAACTCATCTTT. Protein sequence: CACDTVSRTGGYGGDKLIF.

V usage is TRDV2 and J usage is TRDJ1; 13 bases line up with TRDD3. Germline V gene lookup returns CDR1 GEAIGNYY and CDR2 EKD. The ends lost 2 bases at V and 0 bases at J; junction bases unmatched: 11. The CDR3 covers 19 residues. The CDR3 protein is CACDSGLGDTRGNTDKLIF. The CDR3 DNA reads TGTGCCTGTGACAGCGGACTGGGGGATACGCGAGGGAACACCGATAAACTCATCTTT.

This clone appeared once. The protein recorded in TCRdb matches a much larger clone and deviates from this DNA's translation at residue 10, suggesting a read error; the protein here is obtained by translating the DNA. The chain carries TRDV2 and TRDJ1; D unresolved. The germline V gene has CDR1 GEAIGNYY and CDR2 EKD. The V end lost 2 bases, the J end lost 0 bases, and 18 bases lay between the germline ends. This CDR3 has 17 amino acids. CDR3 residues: CACDNVQPTDYTDKLIF. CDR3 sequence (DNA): TGTGCCTGTGACAACGTTCAGCCGACAGACTACACCGATAAACTCATCTTT.

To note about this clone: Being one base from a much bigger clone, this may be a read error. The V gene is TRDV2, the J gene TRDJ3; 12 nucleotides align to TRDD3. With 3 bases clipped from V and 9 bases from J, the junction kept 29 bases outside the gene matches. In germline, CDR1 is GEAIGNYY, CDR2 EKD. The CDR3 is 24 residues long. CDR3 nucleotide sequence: TGTGCCTGTGACTCCGTGCTGGGGGATACGCATGTGGATATGGAGGGCATGCGCACCCGACAGATGTTTTTC. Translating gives CACDSVLGDTHVDMEGMRTRQMFF.

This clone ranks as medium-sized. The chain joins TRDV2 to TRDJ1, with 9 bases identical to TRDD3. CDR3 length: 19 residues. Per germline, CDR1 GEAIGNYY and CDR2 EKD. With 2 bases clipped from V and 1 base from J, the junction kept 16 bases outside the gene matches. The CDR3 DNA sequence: TGTGCCTGTGACAGCGTACTGGGGGAAAAAAACCTACTCACCGATAAACTCATCTTT. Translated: CACDSVLGEKNLLTDKLIF.

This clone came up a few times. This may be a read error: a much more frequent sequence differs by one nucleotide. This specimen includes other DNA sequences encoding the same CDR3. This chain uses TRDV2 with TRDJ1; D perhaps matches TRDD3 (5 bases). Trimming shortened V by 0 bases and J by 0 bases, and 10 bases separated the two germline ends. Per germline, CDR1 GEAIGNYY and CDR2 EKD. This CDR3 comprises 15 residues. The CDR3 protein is CACDTIGAYTDKLIF. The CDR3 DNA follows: TGTGCCTGTGACACCATTGGGGCCTACACCGATAAACTCATCTTT.

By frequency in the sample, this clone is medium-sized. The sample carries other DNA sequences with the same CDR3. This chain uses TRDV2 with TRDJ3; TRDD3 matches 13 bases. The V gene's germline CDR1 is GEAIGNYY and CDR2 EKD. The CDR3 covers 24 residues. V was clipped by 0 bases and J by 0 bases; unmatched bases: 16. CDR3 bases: TGTGCCTGTGACACCGTATTCTCACTGGGGGATACGCGGGGATTCTCCTGGGACACCCGACAGATGTTTTTC. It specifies CACDTVFSLGDTRGFSWDTRQMFF.

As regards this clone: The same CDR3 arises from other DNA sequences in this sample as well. The DNA of the CDR3 is TGTGCCTGTGACACCCTCGGGCCCCCCTTACTGGGGGATACGGCTGCCACCGATAAACTCATCTTT. It translates to CACDTLGPPLLGDTAATDKLIF. The chain recombines TRDV2 with TRDJ1; TRDD3 agrees at 13 bases. CDR1 is GEAIGNYY, CDR2 EKD, per germline. The length of the CDR3 is 22 residues. V dropped 0 bases and J dropped 1; count of bases not matched to a gene: 19.

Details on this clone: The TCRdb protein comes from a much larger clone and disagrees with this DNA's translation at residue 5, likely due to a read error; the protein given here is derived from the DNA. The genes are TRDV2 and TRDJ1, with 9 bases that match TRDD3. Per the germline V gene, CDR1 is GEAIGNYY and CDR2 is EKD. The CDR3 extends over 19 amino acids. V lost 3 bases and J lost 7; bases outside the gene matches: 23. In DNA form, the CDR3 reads TGTGCCTGTGACTCCGTTCCCACAACTACTGGGGGAGACGGGCCTAAACTCATCTTT. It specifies CACDSVPTTTGGDGPKLIF.

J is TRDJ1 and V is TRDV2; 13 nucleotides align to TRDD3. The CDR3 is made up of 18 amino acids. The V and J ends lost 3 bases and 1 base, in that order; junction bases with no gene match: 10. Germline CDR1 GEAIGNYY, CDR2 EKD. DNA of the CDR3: TGTGCCTGTGACCCCGCGAGTACTGGGGGATACGCCACCGATAAACTCATCTTT. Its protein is CACDPASTGGYATDKLIF.

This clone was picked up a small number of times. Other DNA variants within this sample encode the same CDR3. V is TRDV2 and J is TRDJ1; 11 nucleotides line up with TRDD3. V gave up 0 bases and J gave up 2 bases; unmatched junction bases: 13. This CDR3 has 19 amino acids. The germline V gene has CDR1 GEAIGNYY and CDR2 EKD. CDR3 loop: CACDTVTKLLGDNTDKLIF. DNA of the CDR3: TGTGCCTGTGACACCGTAACGAAGTTACTGGGGGATAATACCGATAAACTCATCTTT.

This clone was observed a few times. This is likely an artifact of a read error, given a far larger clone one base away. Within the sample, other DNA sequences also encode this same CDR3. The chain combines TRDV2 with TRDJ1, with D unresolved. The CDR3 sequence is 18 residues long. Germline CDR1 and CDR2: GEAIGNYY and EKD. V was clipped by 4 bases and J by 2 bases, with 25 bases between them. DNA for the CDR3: TGTGCCTGTGAAGGATTATCAGGGCAAGGTTGGGTTACCGATAAACTCATCTTT. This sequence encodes CACEGLSGQGWVTDKLIF.

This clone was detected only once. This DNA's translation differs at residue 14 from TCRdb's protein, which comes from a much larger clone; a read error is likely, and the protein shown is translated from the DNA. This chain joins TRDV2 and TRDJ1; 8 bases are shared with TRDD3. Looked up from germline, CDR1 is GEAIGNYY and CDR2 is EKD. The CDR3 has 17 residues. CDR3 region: CACDGLLGVRSTDQLIF. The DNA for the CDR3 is TGTGCCTGTGACGGGTTACTGGGGGTCCGATCGACCGATCAACTCATCTTT.

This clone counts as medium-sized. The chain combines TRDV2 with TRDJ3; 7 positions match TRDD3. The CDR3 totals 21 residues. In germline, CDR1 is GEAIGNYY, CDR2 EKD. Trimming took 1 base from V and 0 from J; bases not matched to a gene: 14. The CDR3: CACDTVEGGGTYSWDTRQMFF. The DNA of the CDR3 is TGTGCCTGTGACACTGTGGAGGGTGGGGGAACCTACTCCTGGGACACCCGACAGATGTTTTTC.

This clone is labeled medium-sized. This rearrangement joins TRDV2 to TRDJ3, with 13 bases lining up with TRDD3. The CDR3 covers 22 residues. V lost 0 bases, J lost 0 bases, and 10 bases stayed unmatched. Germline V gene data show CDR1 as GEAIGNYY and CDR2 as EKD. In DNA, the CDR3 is TGTGCCTGTGACACCCCCAGTACTGGGGGATACGCGTTCTCCTGGGACACCCGACAGATGTTTTTC. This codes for CACDTPSTGGYAFSWDTRQMFF.

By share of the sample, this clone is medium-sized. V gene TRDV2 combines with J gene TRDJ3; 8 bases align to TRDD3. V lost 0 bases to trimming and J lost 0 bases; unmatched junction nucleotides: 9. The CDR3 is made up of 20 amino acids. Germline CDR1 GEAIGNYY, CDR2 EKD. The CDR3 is CACDTFPGGTSSWDTRQMFF. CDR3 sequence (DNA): TGTGCCTGTGACACCTTCCCTGGGGGAACCAGCTCCTGGGACACCCGACAGATGTTTTTC.

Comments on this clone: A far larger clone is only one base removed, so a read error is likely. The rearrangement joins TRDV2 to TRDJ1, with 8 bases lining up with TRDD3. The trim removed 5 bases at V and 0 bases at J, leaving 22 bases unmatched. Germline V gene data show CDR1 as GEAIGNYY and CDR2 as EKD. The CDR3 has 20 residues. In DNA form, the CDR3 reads TGTGCCTGTGGCGCCGTCGGGGGGACTGGGGGTCTTTTAGACACCGATAAACTCATCTTT. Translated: CACGAVGGTGGLLDTDKLIF.